Sequencing of this T cell receptor (beta chain) was carried out in a study of PD-1 blockade in classical Hodgkin lymphoma. Relapse after autologous stem cell transplantation occurred in every patient, and brentuximab vedotin exposure varied. A remark on this clone: Its antigen is still unknown.

General study findings and limits: Only CD4+ TCR diversity, not CD8+, had risen significantly by C4D1. The authors have not defined what causes the repertoire differences, possibly disease activity or prior therapy. Patients starting nivolumab under 1 year after ASCT were excluded. Patients with a complete response exhibited baseline diversity comparable to newly diagnosed patients.

The assay was immunoSEQ multiplex PCR, and TCRdb's table has in-frame clones only and misses some. The table shows about 59,000 clones, with 90% occurring only once. V trimming: 5 bases; J trimming: 5 bases; junction bases outside the gene matches: 3. The germline V gene has CDR1 SGHTA and CDR2 FQGTGA. This CDR3 is 13 amino acids long. The rearrangement links TRBV7-3 to TRBJ2-3, with 8 nucleotides matching TRBD2. Source: peripheral blood mononuclear cells (PBMCs), taken at baseline. This sequence was found in a human donor with classical Hodgkin lymphoma. The CDR3: CASSVLAGDTQYF. The CDR3 region has the DNA TGTGCCAGCAGCGTCCTAGCGGGAGATACGCAGTATTTT.